This TCR beta chain was sequenced during a study of T cells in Graves' hyperthyroidism and ophthalmopathy. RNA transcripts were the template for amplifying TCR beta CDR3 regions. With the HTBI primer set, the TCR CDR3 went through a first round of RT-PCR. Each CDR3 protein is one row after TCRdb ran MiXCR on the multiplex PCR reads. This sample has some 300,000 distinct CDR3 sequences, with over 15% found just once. Germline-derived CDR1 and CDR2 are KGHSH and LQKENI. This CDR3 contains 17 residues. V lost 1 base, J lost 3 bases, and 19 bases lay in between. Study outcomes and limitations: Ophthalmopathy was separated from stable hyperthyroidism by a 13 V-J model.

This clonotype was recorded many times. Its antigen remains unidentified. Absent ophthalmopathy progression within 18 months defined stable Graves' hyperthyroidism. The receptor's source is a man between 25 and 39 years old with Graves' hyperthyroidism. The chain employs TRBV18 and TRBJ2-7, with D unresolved. What was sequenced was blood. CDR3 nucleotide sequence: TGTGCCAGCTCACCACGGGGATCGAGGTTACGGAACTACGAGCAGTACTTC. Its protein is CASSPRGSRLRNYEQYF. The full variable domain, its missing parts supplied by reference TRBV18 and TRBJ2-7, is NAGVMQNPRHLVRRRGQEARLRCSPMKGHSHVYWYRQLPEEGLKFMVYLQKENIIDESGMPKERFSAEFPKEGPSILRIQQVVRGDSAAYFCASSPRGSRLRNYEQYFGPGTRLTVT.